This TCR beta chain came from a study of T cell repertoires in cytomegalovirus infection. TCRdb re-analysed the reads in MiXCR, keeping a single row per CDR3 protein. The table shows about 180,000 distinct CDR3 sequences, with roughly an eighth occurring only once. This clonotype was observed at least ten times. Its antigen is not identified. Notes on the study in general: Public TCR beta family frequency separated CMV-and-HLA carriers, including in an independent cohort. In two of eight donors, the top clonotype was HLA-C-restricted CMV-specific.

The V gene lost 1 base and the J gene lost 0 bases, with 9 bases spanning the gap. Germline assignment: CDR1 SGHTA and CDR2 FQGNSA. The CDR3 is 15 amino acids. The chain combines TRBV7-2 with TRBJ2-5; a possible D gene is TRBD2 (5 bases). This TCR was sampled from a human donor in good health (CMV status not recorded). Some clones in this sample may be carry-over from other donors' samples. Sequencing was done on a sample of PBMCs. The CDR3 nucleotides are TGTGCCAGCAGCTTAGATGGAGCGGACCAAGAGACCCAGTACTTC. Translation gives CASSLDGADQETQYF.